This T cell receptor beta chain was identified in a study of cytomegalovirus exposure and HLA in healthy donors. Study in general: The same platform as the approximately 640 first-cohort repertoires was used for the 120 validation repertoires, a later analysis reported.

The study, taken as a whole, reports: The finding came from a later analysis; first-cohort TCR clusters tended to co-occur in the approximately 120 validation repertoires. The study labeled 164 TCR beta chains cytomegalovirus-associated.

TCRdb keeps only in-frame clones here, not all; method: immunoSEQ multiplex PCR. The sample includes some 170,000 clones, approximately 87% of them seen just once. The donors were members of the approximately 120-subject validation cohort (separate from the roughly 680-subject first cohort). In the case of this clone: Its antigen is unknown.

Germline V gene data show CDR1 as SGHTA and CDR2 as FQGNSA. Deletions cut 1 base from V and 4 bases from J, with 10 bases between. The CDR3 contains 14 residues. This TCR was recovered from a woman aged 25 to 39 in good health and CMV-seronegative. The chain links TRBV7-2 to TRBJ1-2, with D unclear. The sample was PBMCs. The chain's CDR3 is CASSLGGASYGYTF. The CDR3 nucleotides read TGTGCCAGCAGCTTAGGGGGAGCGAGCTATGGCTACACCTTC.